This T cell receptor (beta chain) is drawn from a study of identical twins. Study results and limitations: Twin-shared out-of-frame alpha sequences were enriched for low generation probability.

TCRdb fed the 5' RACE reads into MiXCR, producing one record per CDR3 protein. This sample has roughly 770,000 distinct CDR3 sequences; roughly 20% occur once, and the top ten carry around 13%. Trimming removed 0 bases from V and 4 bases from J, with 6 bases in between. The germline V gene has CDR1 MNHEY and CDR2 SVGEGT. This CDR3 is built from 14 residues. Notes on this clonotype: Antigen unknown.

These data were likewise used in another study, on T cells expressing NK-cell markers.

The sequenced sample was PBMCs. The chain has TRBV6-2 or TRBV6-3 and TRBJ2-2; D is undetermined. This TCR came from a woman aged 18-29 years in good health. The CDR3 sequence: CASSYSKSTGELFF. The CDR3 DNA sequence: TGTGCCAGCAGTTACTCGAAATCCACCGGGGAGCTGTTTTTT.